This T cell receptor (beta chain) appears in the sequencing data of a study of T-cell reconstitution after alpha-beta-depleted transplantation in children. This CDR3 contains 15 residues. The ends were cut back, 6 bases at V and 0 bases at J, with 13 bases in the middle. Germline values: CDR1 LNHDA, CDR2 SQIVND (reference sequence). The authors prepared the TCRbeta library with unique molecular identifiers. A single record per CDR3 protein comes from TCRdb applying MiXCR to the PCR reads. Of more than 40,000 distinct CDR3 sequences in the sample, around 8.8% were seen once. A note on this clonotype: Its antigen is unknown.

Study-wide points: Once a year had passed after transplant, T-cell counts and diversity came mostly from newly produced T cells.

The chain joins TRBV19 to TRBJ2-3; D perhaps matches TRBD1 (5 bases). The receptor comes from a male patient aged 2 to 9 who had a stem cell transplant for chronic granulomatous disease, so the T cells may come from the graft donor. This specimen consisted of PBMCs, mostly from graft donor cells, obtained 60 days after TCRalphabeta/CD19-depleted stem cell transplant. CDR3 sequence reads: CASRYQGRSTDTQYF. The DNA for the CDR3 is TGTGCCAGTAGGTACCAGGGCCGTAGCACAGATACGCAGTATTTT.